This TCR beta chain was captured in a study of shared clonotypes between healthy human individuals. Study-level findings and limits: Limitation of the genetic and exposure-history diversity represented came from the few donors.

The donors were all Caucasian adults (living in Nashville, Tennessee). This CDR3 region has 12 residues. Germline V gene lookup returns CDR1 SNHLY and CDR2 FYNNEI. V was cut by 8 bases and J by 8 bases, with 15 bases left in between. About this clone: Its antigen is unidentified.

Sequenced by immunoSEQ multiplex PCR; TCRdb stores in-frame clones only, minus some. Among some 2,000,000 clones listed, 95% were seen once. This chain uses TRBV2 with TRBJ1-2, with D tentatively TRBD1 (5 bases). The clonotype originates from a man between 18 and 35 years old in good health. Material: naive CD4+ T cells sorted from blood. Specified subset: CD45RA+ positively selected. The CDR3 sequence is CASSTPTAGYTF. DNA for the CDR3: TGTGCCAGCTCTACGCCGACAGCCGGCTACACCTTC.